These 30 T cell receptor beta chains originate from one sample sequenced in a study of T cells in Graves' hyperthyroidism and ophthalmopathy. TCR beta CDR3 sequences were amplified from RNA transcripts. The TCR CDR3 first-round RT-PCR relied on the HTBI primer set. TCRdb ran MiXCR on the multiplex PCR reads and lists one entry per CDR3 protein. This sample has about 600,000 distinct CDR3 sequences, with roughly 15% found just once. What was sequenced was blood. These receptors all come from a woman aged 45-65 years with Graves' ophthalmopathy.

This clonotype was seen at least ten times. This chain joins TRBV7-3 and TRBJ2-3; the D gene is possibly TRBD2 (5 bases). V lost 8 bases and J lost 6, with 18 bases in between. Per germline, CDR1 SGHTA and CDR2 FQGTGA. There are 14 residues in the CDR3. DNA of the CDR3: TGTGCCAGCGGGTCCGGGGTCGAAACTGATACGCAGTATTTT. It encodes CASGSGVETDTQYF.

The chain employs TRBV19 and TRBJ2-3; 8 nucleotides match TRBD2. The CDR3 length is 16 residues. The V and J ends lost 6 bases and 3 bases, in that order; junction bases with no gene match: 11. CDR1 and CDR2 from the germline V gene are LNHDA and SQIVND (reference sequence). The CDR3 spells CASSTGSGSSTDTQYF. The CDR3 bases are TGTGCCAGTAGCACAGGCAGCGGGAGTTCGACAGATACGCAGTATTTT.

This clonotype was counted many times. The chain combines TRBV5-8 with TRBJ2-2, with D possibly being TRBD2 (6 bases). V was trimmed by 2 bases and J by 2 bases, leaving 13 bases between them. Germline-derived CDR1 and CDR2 are SGHTS and YDEGEE. The CDR3 runs 16 residues. This CDR3 is CASSFSGTYNTGELFF. The CDR3, as DNA: TGTGCCAGCAGCTTCTCCGGGACTTACAACACCGGGGAGCTGTTTTTT.

This clonotype has a count of ten or more. The CDR3 reads CASSYSFYQGSSNTGELFF. CDR3 DNA: TGTGCCAGCAGTTACTCTTTCTATCAGGGATCCTCGAACACCGGGGAGCTGTTTTTT. The J gene is TRBJ2-2, the V gene TRBV6-5, with a possible D match to TRBD1 (5 bases). Germline V CDR1 and CDR2: MNHEY, SVGAGI. V was clipped by 0 bases and J by 0 bases, with 17 bases between them. This CDR3 region has 19 residues.

This clonotype has at least ten counts. The genes are TRBV29-1 and TRBJ1-1; 11 bases align to TRBD1. The V and J ends lost 8 bases and 1 base, in that order; junction bases with no gene match: 9. The CDR3 length is 15 residues. The V gene's germline CDR1 is SQVTM and CDR2 ANQGSEA. The CDR3 region has the DNA TGCAGCTCATGGACAGGGGGCCTTACGAACACTGAAGCTTTCTTT. It encodes CSSWTGGLTNTEAFF.

This clonotype was observed at least ten times. The V and J genes are TRBV11-2 and TRBJ2-2; D may match TRBD1 or TRBD2 (5 bases each). V dropped 1 base and J dropped 3 bases, with 12 bases sitting between them. The V gene's germline CDR1 is SGHAT and CDR2 FQNNGV. The CDR3 consists of 16 residues. The CDR3 bases are TGTGCCAGCAGCTTAGGGGACCGTCGGGACACCGGGGAGCTGTTTTTT. Encoded protein: CASSLGDRRDTGELFF.

This clonotype was observed a few times. CDR3: CASSLRRENEQFF. The CDR3 DNA sequence: TGTGCCAGCAGTTTGAGGCGGGAGAATGAGCAGTTCTTC. The chain combines TRBV28 with TRBJ2-1, with TRBD2 matching 7 bases. This CDR3 has 13 residues. Germline V gene lookup returns CDR1 MDHEN and CDR2 SYDVKM. The ends lost 3 bases at V and 7 bases at J; junction bases unmatched: 3. Full variable domain (rest looked up from reference TRBV28 and TRBJ2-1): DVKVTQSSRYLVKRTGEKVFLECVQDMDHENMFWYRQDPGLGLRLIYFSYDVKMKEKGDIPEGYSVSREKKERFSLILESASTNQTSMYLCASSLRRENEQFFGPGTRLTVL.

At least ten counts were recorded for this clonotype. The chain uses TRBV7-3 and TRBJ2-1, with TRBD2 identical over 14 bases. Germline CDR1 reads SGHTA; CDR2 reads FQGTGA. Trimming removed 4 bases from V and 8 bases from J; junction bases left unmatched: 7. The CDR3 is made up of 16 amino acids. The DNA of the CDR3 is TGTGCCAGCAGCTCCACCGGACTAGCGGGAGGCGATGAGCAGTTCTTC. The encoded protein is CASSSTGLAGGDEQFF.

V and J are TRBV10-3 and TRBJ2-2, with 10 bases aligning to TRBD2. From germline, CDR1 is ENHRY and CDR2 SYGVKD. Trimming took 4 bases from V and 7 from J; bases not matched to a gene: 9. The CDR3 has 16 residues. The CDR3 loop is CAISAQIAGGGGELFF. In nucleotides, the CDR3 is TGTGCCATCAGTGCCCAAATAGCGGGAGGAGGCGGGGAGCTGTTTTTT.

This clonotype was recorded many times. This chain uses TRBV9 with TRBJ2-1; 12 nucleotides agree with TRBD2. This CDR3 is 20 amino acids long. J gave up 6 bases and V 0 bases, and 16 bases lay outside the gene matches. Germline-derived CDR1 and CDR2 are SGDLS and YYNGEE. CDR3 in amino acids: CASSVAGRLAGEGAFNEQFF. Here the CDR3 DNA reads TGTGCCAGCAGCGTAGCGGGACGACTAGCGGGAGAAGGGGCCTTCAATGAGCAGTTCTTC. The variable domain in full, completed from reference TRBV9 and TRBJ2-1, reads DSGVTQTPKHLITATGQRVTLRCSPRSGDLSVYWYQQSLDQGLQFLIQYYNGEERAKGNILERFSAQQFPDLHSELNLSSLELGDSALYFCASSVAGRLAGEGAFNEQFFGPGTRLTVL.

This clonotype appeared a few times. The chain uses TRBV27 and TRBJ2-3; D is unresolved. The length of the CDR3 is 13 residues. With 5 bases removed from V and 3 bases from J, the gap between germline ends came to 9 bases. Germline CDR1 is MNHEY and CDR2 is SMNVEV (reference sequence). In nucleotides, the CDR3 is TGTGCCAGCAGTCACCGAAAAACAGATACGCAGTATTTT. It yields the protein CASSHRKTDTQYF.

Points on this clonotype: Compared with germline, one end of the junction differs, possibly owing to a read error. V gene TRBV15 combines with J gene TRBJ2-2; no definite D call. This CDR3 contains 14 residues. Germline V gene sequence: CDR1 LNHNV, CDR2 YYDKDF (reference sequence). Here the CDR3 DNA reads TGTGCCGCCAGCAGAGACCTAATCTCCGGGGAGCTGTTTTTT. Its translation: CAASRDLISGELFF.

This clonotype appeared many times. The CDR3 sequence: CSAGGTGNTDTQYF. The CDR3 coding sequence is TGCAGTGCTGGGGGGACAGGGAACACAGATACGCAGTATTTT. V and J are TRBV20-1 and TRBJ2-3; TRBD1 aligns across 9 bases. CDR1 and CDR2 from the germline V gene are DFQATT and SNEGSKA (reference sequence). The CDR3 extends over 14 amino acids. J lost 2 bases, V lost 5 bases, and 5 bases had no gene match.

This clonotype was counted at least ten times. The chain uses TRBV28 and TRBJ1-2, with 8 positions matching TRBD1. The CDR3 is made up of 16 amino acids. The V gene's germline CDR1 is MDHEN and CDR2 SYDVKM. With 4 bases clipped from V and 4 bases from J, the junction kept 11 bases outside the gene matches. The CDR3 bases are TGTGCCAGCAGTTACCAATCATCAGGGGGCGGCTATGGCTACACCTTC. This sequence encodes CASSYQSSGGGYGYTF.

This sequence joins TRBV7-9 and TRBJ2-7; the D gene is possibly TRBD1 (6 bases). The CDR3 runs to 15 residues. Trimming left V 5 bases short and J 3 bases short, with 17 bases between. The germline V gene has CDR1 SEHNR and CDR2 FQNEAQ (reference sequence). The CDR3 region is CASSPPRTENYEQYF. DNA for the CDR3: TGTGCCAGCAGCCCACCCAGGACAGAGAACTACGAGCAGTACTTC.

This clonotype was picked up many times. V usage is TRBV29-1 and J usage is TRBJ2-5; 12 bases are a match to TRBD1. J was trimmed by 5 bases and V by 4 bases; bases with no gene match: 8. The CDR3 runs 15 residues. The germline gives CDR1 SQVTM, CDR2 ANQGSEA. CDR3 sequence (DNA): TGCAGCGTTGGGTTTGGGACAGGGGGCAGGGAGACCCAGTACTTC. This codes for CSVGFGTGGRETQYF.

This clonotype was seen a handful of times. V and J are TRBV18 and TRBJ2-7; TRBD2 matches at 10 bases. CDR1 is KGHSH, CDR2 LQKENI, per germline. This CDR3 comprises 16 residues. Germline trimming cut 5 bases from V and 4 bases from J; bases unmatched to any gene: 11. The CDR3 region has the DNA TGTGCCAGCTCATCAATATTAGCGGGAGGCCAGTACGAGCAGTACTTC. Its protein product is CASSSILAGGQYEQYF.

Worth noting for this clonotype: A much larger clonotype is one base distant, so this may be a read error. In DNA, the CDR3 is TGTGCCAGCAGTTACAGGGAGGCCGGGGAGCTGTTTTTT. As protein: CASSYREAGELFF. V and J are TRBV6-5 and TRBJ2-2; D is possibly TRBD2 (6 bases). V was cut by 2 bases and J by 6 bases, with 7 bases left in between. This CDR3 spans 13 amino acids. The V gene's germline CDR1 is MNHEY and CDR2 SVGAGI.

This clonotype was counted many times. The genes are TRBV19 and TRBJ2-1; D gene ambiguous. The CDR3 sequence is 16 residues long. Trimming took 4 bases from V and 2 from J, leaving 15 bases between them. The germline CDR1 and CDR2 sequences are LNHDA and SQIVND (reference sequence). CDR3 loop: CASSTTPDRAYNEQFF. The CDR3 nucleotides are TGTGCCAGTAGTACAACCCCCGACCGGGCCTACAATGAGCAGTTCTTC.

This clonotype was counted between two and nine times. This may arise from a read error, as a much more abundant clone is one base away. The chain combines TRBV2 with TRBJ1-4, with D possibly matching TRBD1 (5 bases). CDR1 is SNHLY, CDR2 FYNNEI, per germline. The CDR3 runs to 15 residues. The CDR3 sequence: CASRLFEGTNEELFF. The CDR3 DNA reads TGTGCCAGCAGGCTTTTCGAGGGGACTAATGAAGAACTGTTTTTT.

This clonotype appeared a few times. The chain joins TRBV15 to TRBJ2-1; D is uncertain. V was shortened by 1 base and J by 5 bases, with 15 bases between the two germline ends. The germline gives CDR1 LNHNV, CDR2 YYDKDF (reference sequence). The CDR3 contains 16 residues. CDR3 nucleotides: TGTGCCACCAGCAGAGGATTTGGCGGCCTAAACAATGAGCAGTTCTTC. Its translation is CATSRGFGGLNNEQFF.

The rearrangement uses TRBV15 and TRBJ2-3, with TRBD2 identical over 11 bases. Germline trimming cut 3 bases from V and 5 bases from J; bases unmatched to any gene: 31. Per the germline V gene, CDR1 is LNHNV and CDR2 is YYDKDF (reference sequence). CDR3 length: 24 amino acids. The CDR3 spells CATSRITHPHPGQKTSGTIDTQYF. The CDR3, as DNA: TGTGCCACCAGCAGGATCACCCACCCTCACCCGGGACAAAAGACTAGCGGGACGATAGATACGCAGTATTTT.

This clonotype has at least ten counts. The chain links TRBV6-1 to TRBJ2-7; 9 positions agree with TRBD1. This CDR3 has 15 residues. Germline V gene lookup returns CDR1 MNHNS and CDR2 SASEGT. V dropped 5 bases and J dropped 3; count of bases not matched to a gene: 8. The CDR3, as DNA: TGTGCCAGCAGTAAGGACAGGGGACGCTACTACGAGCAGTACTTC. It specifies CASSKDRGRYYEQYF.

The chain has TRBV27 and TRBJ2-2; D might be TRBD1 or TRBD2, each matching 5 bases. Trimming took 6 bases from V and 2 from J, leaving 13 bases between them. Germline CDR1 and CDR2: MNHEY and SMNVEV (reference sequence). CDR3 length: 15 amino acids. The CDR3 loop reads CASREGTANTGELFF. The CDR3 DNA reads as TGTGCCAGCAGGGAAGGGACCGCTAACACCGGGGAGCTGTTTTTT.

In this sample, this clonotype turned up once. V is TRBV20-1 and J is TRBJ2-7; weak D call: TRBD2 (5 bases). V lost 6 bases, J lost 2 bases, and 17 bases lay in between. Per the germline V gene, CDR1 is DFQATT and CDR2 is SNEGSKA (reference sequence). The CDR3 loop spans 14 amino acids. The CDR3 protein is CSAPRPDFTYEQYF. The CDR3 region has the DNA TGCAGTGCCCCCCGGCCGGACTTTACCTACGAGCAGTACTTC.

This clonotype was found once. A single base separates this from a much larger clone, so it may be a read error. V usage is TRBV28 and J usage is TRBJ1-5; D remains unclear. The length of the CDR3 is 14 residues. Germline CDR1 reads MDHEN; CDR2 reads SYDVKM. CDR3 protein: CAGSLTARNQPQHF. As DNA, the CDR3 is TGTGCCGGCAGTTTAACCGCCAGAAATCAGCCCCAGCATTTT.

This clonotype occurred many times. The chain combines TRBV20-1 with TRBJ1-5; D is ambiguous. The V gene lost 2 bases and the J gene lost 7 bases, with 9 bases spanning the gap. CDR1 and CDR2 from the germline V gene are DFQATT and SNEGSKA (reference sequence). This CDR3 is 12 amino acids long. The CDR3 DNA is TGCAGTGCTAGAATCGGGCCGCAGCCCCAGCATTTT. Translated, it gives CSARIGPQPQHF.

This clonotype was picked up a small number of times. J is TRBJ2-2 and V is TRBV4-1; D gene unclear. V dropped 1 base and J dropped 3 bases, with 15 bases sitting between them. The CDR3 is 17 amino acids. CDR1 MGHRA and CDR2 YSYEKL come from the germline V gene. CDR3 sequence (DNA): TGCGCCAGCAGCCAAGTTGTTTTGGGGTTGGACACCGGGGAGCTGTTTTTT. Residues: CASSQVVLGLDTGELFF.

This clonotype was seen at least ten times. The chain has TRBV7-2 and TRBJ1-1; D might be TRBD1 (5 bases). V was pared by 1 base and J by 6 bases, with 12 bases between. Germline V lookup: CDR1 SGHTA, CDR2 FQGNSA. The CDR3 extends over 14 amino acids. The DNA for the CDR3 is TGTGCCAGCAGCTTAGAGGTGTGGGACCCTGAAGCTTTCTTT. It is translated as CASSLEVWDPEAFF.

This clonotype was observed many times. The chain joins TRBV7-9 to TRBJ2-7, with 7 bases fitting TRBD1. Looked up from germline, CDR1 is SEHNR and CDR2 is FQNEAQ (reference sequence). Trimming cost V 2 bases and J 5 bases; bases outside gene matches: 9. The CDR3 consists of 15 residues. As DNA, the CDR3 is TGTGCCAGCAGCTTAAGACAGGGCTCAGAAAACGAGCAGTACTTC. Its translation: CASSLRQGSENEQYF.